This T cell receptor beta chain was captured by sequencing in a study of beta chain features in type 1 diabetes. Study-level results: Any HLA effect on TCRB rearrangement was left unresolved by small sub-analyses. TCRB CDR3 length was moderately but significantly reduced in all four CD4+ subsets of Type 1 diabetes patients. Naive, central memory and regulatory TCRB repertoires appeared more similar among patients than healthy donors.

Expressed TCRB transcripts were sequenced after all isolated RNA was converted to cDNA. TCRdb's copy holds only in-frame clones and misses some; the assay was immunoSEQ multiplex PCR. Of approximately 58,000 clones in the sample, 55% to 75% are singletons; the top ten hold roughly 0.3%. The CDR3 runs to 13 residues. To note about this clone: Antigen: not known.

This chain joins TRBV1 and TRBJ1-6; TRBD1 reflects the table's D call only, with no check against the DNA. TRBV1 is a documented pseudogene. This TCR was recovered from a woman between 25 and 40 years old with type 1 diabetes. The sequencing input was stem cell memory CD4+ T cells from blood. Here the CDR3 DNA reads TGCACCAGCAGCCTAACAGGGTCCCCACCCCTCCACTTT. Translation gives CTSSLTGSPPLHF.